The rows below give T cell receptor beta chains drawn from one sample of a study of human T cells and chemical hapten exposure. TCRdb itself ran the RACE reads through MiXCR, one entry per CDR3 protein. The table lists tens of thousands of distinct CDR3 sequences, roughly 10% of them singletons, with roughly 2.2% in the top ten. The sample consisted of whole blood, taken in connection with sensitization to the hapten diphenylcyclopropenone (DPC). The receptors derive from a man aged 35 to 55 with alopecia areata. Some clones in this sample may be carry-over from other donors' samples. Both conserved end residues are part of each CDR3. The D gene is left open where the match is weak. The listing skips clone size in some rows; elsewhere it reads once, few, many or a size class.

abundance	v_gene	d_gene	j_gene	CDR3nt	CDR3aa
many	TRBV7-9	TRBD1	TRBJ1-1	TGTGCCAGCAGCTTAGTAGGGACAGCAGCTTTCTTT	CASSLVGTAAFF
NA	TRBV11-3	TRBD2	TRBJ2-2	TGTGCCAGCAGCGTAACTAGCGCGAACACCGGGGAGCTGTTTTTT	CASSVTSANTGELFF
NA	TRBV28	TRBD1	TRBJ2-3	TGTGCCAGCAGGAGGGACAGACCCACAGATACGCAGTATTTT	CASRRDRPTDTQYF
many	TRBV7-9	NA	TRBJ1-2	TGTGCCAGCAGCGCGGACTATGGCTACACCTTC	CASSADYGYTF
NA	TRBV7-2	NA	TRBJ2-5	TGTGCCAGCAGCTTGCGACCGATCCAAGAGACCCTGTACTTC	CASSLRPIQETLYF
few	TRBV7-6	NA	TRBJ2-5	TGTGCCAGCAGCCCCTCGCGCCGCTCTCAAGAGACCCAGTACTTC	CASSPSRRSQETQYF
few	TRBV20-1	NA	TRBJ2-3	TGCAGTGCCCACAGGACAGATACGCAGTATTTT	CSAHRTDTQYF
NA	TRBV7-2	NA	TRBJ2-3	TGTGCCAGCAGCTTAGTCGCCGGCGATACGCAGTATTTT	CASSLVAGDTQYF
NA	TRBV2	NA	TRBJ1-2	TGTGCCAGCAGTGAAAGACAGCCGTACTATGGCTACACCTTC	CASSERQPYYGYTF
few	TRBV11-3	TRBD1	TRBJ2-6	TGTGCCAGCAGCCCTGGACAGGGATTCTCTGGGGCCAACGTCCTGACTTTC	CASSPGQGFSGANVLTF
many	TRBV2	NA	TRBJ1-2	TGTGCCAGCTCCAACTATGGCTACACCTTC	CASSNYGYTF
NA	TRBV21-1	NA	TRBJ2-7	TGTGCCAGCACCGTTCCAGCCTACGAGCAGTACTTC	CASTVPAYEQYF
few	TRBV20-1	NA	TRBJ1-5	TGCAGTGCTAGAGATAGCTCAGGAGGTTACCAGCCCCAGCATTTT	CSARDSSGGYQPQHF
few	TRBV30	TRBD1	TRBJ1-5	TGTGCCTGGAGTGTCAGGGCAGGGGGCAAACAGCCCCAGCATTTT	CAWSVRAGGKQPQHF
many	TRBV27	TRBD2	TRBJ2-5	TGTGCCAGCAGTACACTTTCCGGGACTAGCCAAGAGACCCAGTACTTC	CASSTLSGTSQETQYF
NA	TRBV7-6	TRBD2	TRBJ2-3	TGTGCCAGCAGCTTTGGGCCGGGAGGGCCAACAGATACGCAGTATTTT	CASSFGPGGPTDTQYF
NA	TRBV6-6	NA	TRBJ2-5	TGTGCCAATCGGGCGGGACAGCAAGAGACCCAGTACTTC	CANRAGQQETQYF
few	TRBV29-1	NA	TRBJ2-4	TGCAGCGTTGGAGGACAGGGCGGGGGCCCGGGAAACATTCAGTACTTC	CSVGGQGGGPGNIQYF
NA	TRBV7-9	NA	TRBJ2-3	TGTGCCAGCAGCTTAGTGGACACAGATACGCAGTATTTT	CASSLVDTDTQYF
few	TRBV18	TRBD2	TRBJ2-1	TGTGCCAGCTCACCAAGCGGGAGTTGGAACAATGAGCAGTTCTTC	CASSPSGSWNNEQFF
NA	TRBV5-1	TRBD1	TRBJ2-4	TGCGCCAGCAGCCAGGACAGGGGGCGAGACATTCAGTACTTC	CASSQDRGRDIQYF
few	TRBV7-9	NA	TRBJ1-5	TGTGCCAGCAGCTTAGGTGGGGCCAGATCTCCCCAGCATTTT	CASSLGGARSPQHF
many	TRBV11-3	TRBD2	TRBJ2-3	TGTGCCAGCAGCTTAGGACTAGCGGAGACAGATACGCAGTATTTT	CASSLGLAETDTQYF
few	TRBV2	TRBD2	TRBJ2-7	TGTGCCAGCAGGGGCGGACTAGGGTCCTCCTACGAGCAGTACTTC	CASRGGLGSSYEQYF
many	TRBV28	TRBD1	TRBJ1-1	TGTGCCAGCATGCCCGCGGGACAGGGTCCCACTGAAGCTTTCTTT	CASMPAGQGPTEAFF
NA	TRBV5-1	TRBD2	TRBJ2-1	TGCGCCAGCAGCTTGGTCCCTACTAGCGGCTCCTACAATGAGCAGTTCTTC	CASSLVPTSGSYNEQFF
NA	TRBV30	NA	TRBJ1-1	TGTGCCTGGAGCTCCGGACTTTACAGAAGGACTGAAGCTTTCTTT	CAWSSGLYRRTEAFF
few	TRBV27	NA	TRBJ2-5	TGTGCCAGCAGTTTAGGACAGCGGGAGACCCAGTACTTC	CASSLGQRETQYF
NA	TRBV6-2/TRBV6-3	TRBD1	TRBJ2-7	TGTGCCAGCAGAGCAGACAGGGCAATACCCTACGAGCAGTACTTC	CASRADRAIPYEQYF
NA	TRBV4-3	NA	TRBJ2-3	TGCGCCAGCAGCCTCAGGACCAGCAATACGCAGTATTTT	CASSLRTSNTQYF
NA	TRBV19	NA	TRBJ1-5	TGTGCCAGTAGTATAGTTCTAGGTCAGCCCCAGCATTTT	CASSIVLGQPQHF
NA	TRBV7-9	TRBD1	TRBJ1-4	TGTGCCAGCAGCTTAAAGGGGGCGGCTAATGAAAAACTGTTTTTT	CASSLKGAANEKLFF
few	TRBV5-8	NA	TRBJ1-6	TGTGCCAGCAGCTTTAGCTTCGGGACTAATTCACCCCTCCACTTT	CASSFSFGTNSPLHF
NA	TRBV28	NA	TRBJ1-2	TGTGCCAGCAGTATAACGACGCCTAACTATGGCTACACCTTC	CASSITTPNYGYTF
few	TRBV24-1	NA	TRBJ2-3	TGTGCCACCGCCTCTAGCGACCCTAGCACAGATACGCAGTATTTT	CATASSDPSTDTQYF
few	TRBV9	TRBD2	TRBJ2-3	TGTGCCAGCAGCCCAGAAGGCGGGAGGGTCACAGATACGCAGTATTTT	CASSPEGGRVTDTQYF
many	TRBV12-3/TRBV12-4	TRBD2	TRBJ2-3	TGTGCCAGCAGGACTAGCGGGAGCGTAGATACGCAGTATTTT	CASRTSGSVDTQYF